These T cell receptor beta chains were read from a single sample in a study of cytomegalovirus exposure and HLA in healthy donors. TCRdb's table, derived via immunoSEQ multiplex PCR, lists solely in-frame clones and lacks some. Of roughly 150,000 clones listed, approximately 70% are singletons. Sequencing input: PBMCs. Source of these receptors: a young woman in good health and CMV-seropositive. Each CDR3 is given with its conserved first and last residue. The order of the fields is V gene, J gene, D gene, CDR3 protein. D genes are given only for firm matches.

TRBV28	TRBJ1-5	TRBD1	CASTPPGTVRTNQPQHF
TRBV7-2	TRBJ1-1	TRBD1	CASSLRTGGAFF
TRBV29-1	TRBJ1-1	.	CSVRQVGTEAFF
TRBV9	TRBJ2-3	.	CASSVVGGGGGPDTQYF
TRBV2	TRBJ2-5	.	CASASQETQYF
TRBV2	TRBJ1-1	TRBD1	CASSRDRGPLNTEAFF
TRBV19	TRBJ1-2	.	CASRPQGPLNYGYTF
TRBV7-9	TRBJ2-7	.	CASSQRQEQYF
TRBV7-3	TRBJ1-2	.	CASSLGQGYGYTF
TRBV6-5	TRBJ1-2	.	CASSSRGGYTF
TRBV9	TRBJ1-1	.	CASSATNMNTEAFF
TRBV29-1	TRBJ2-1	.	CSVDGSNWAQFF
TRBV6-5	TRBJ2-1	.	CASSYGGFARNEQFF
TRBV7-9	TRBJ2-7	.	CSSSRVRSPRDTLYEQYF
TRBV5-1	TRBJ1-2	TRBD1	CASSWGTGDATHGYTF
TRBV9	.	TRBD2	CASSPRSTTPGTSGYYEQYF
TRBV5-4	TRBJ2-6	TRBD1	CASSARTGSSGANVLTF